Following are 13 T cell receptor beta chains from one sample sequenced in a study of blood T cell repertoires in COVID-19. The protocol was immunoSEQ multiplex PCR, while the TCRdb copy is restricted to in-frame clones and leaves out a portion. There are 250,000 to 350,000 clones in the sample; approximately 91% occur only once, and approximately 12% lies in the top ten. The specimen sequenced was peripheral blood. Receptors originate from an older woman with acute or convalescent COVID-19.

This clone has just one count. The same CDR3 can be traced to other DNA sequences in this sample. The chain uses TRBV5-5 and TRBJ1-1; tentatively, D is TRBD1 (6 bases). Per the germline V gene, CDR1 is SGHKS and CDR2 is YYEKEE (reference sequence). V was clipped by 0 bases and J by 0 bases, with 6 bases between them. CDR3 size: 14 residues. The CDR3 nucleotides read TGTGCCAGCAGCTTGGGGACAGTGAACACTGAAGCTTTCTTT. Translated: CASSLGTVNTEAFF.

The chain is built from TRBV19 and TRBJ2-7; D is possibly TRBD2 (6 bases). This CDR3 contains 14 residues. With 5 bases removed from V and 3 bases from J, the gap between germline ends came to 14 bases. The germline gives CDR1 LNHDA, CDR2 SQIVND (reference sequence). CDR3 amino acids: CASSLIGTFYEQYF. CDR3 sequence (DNA): TGTGCCAGTAGTCTGATCGGGACTTTCTACGAGCAGTACTTC.

The chain joins TRBV6-5 to TRBJ1-2; 8 positions match TRBD1. This CDR3 contains 14 residues. CDR1 and CDR2 from the germline V gene are MNHEY and SVGAGI. Trimming at V came to 6 bases and at J to 4 bases, leaving 7 bases not matched to a gene. CDR3 amino acids: CASRRQGTGYGYTF. The CDR3 nucleotides are TGTGCCAGCAGACGACAGGGGACGGGCTATGGCTACACCTTC.

This rearrangement joins TRBV7-2 to TRBJ2-2; TRBD1 might be the D (6 bases). With 1 base removed from V and 4 bases from J, the gap between germline ends came to 13 bases. From germline, CDR1 is SGHTA and CDR2 FQGNSA. The length of the CDR3 is 16 residues. CDR3 nucleotide sequence: TGTGCCAGCAGCTTAGTGGGTAGGGGGAGCACCGGGGAGCTGTTTTTT. It encodes CASSLVGRGSTGELFF.

This chain connects TRBV3-1 (or the pseudogene TRBV3-2) to TRBJ1-2; D ambiguous. Germline V CDR1 and CDR2: LGHDT, YNNKEL (reference sequence). There are 13 residues in the CDR3. V was trimmed by 4 bases and J by 10 bases, leaving 16 bases between them. CDR3 coding DNA: TGTGCCAGCAGCCTACTAGGACCAGAGGACTACACCTTC. Amino acids: CASSLLGPEDYTF.

The chain joins TRBV7-8 to TRBJ1-1; 11 bases line up with TRBD1. CDR3 length: 15 amino acids. Trimming at V came to 0 bases and at J to 11 bases, leaving 8 bases not matched to a gene. The germline V gene encodes CDR1 SGHVS and CDR2 FQNEAQ. CDR3 loop: CASSLAGTGGVWAFF. CDR3 coding DNA: TGTGCCAGCAGCTTAGCCGGGACAGGGGGAGTGTGGGCTTTCTTT.

V usage is TRBV15 and J usage is TRBJ1-5, with 8 positions matching TRBD1. From germline, CDR1 is LNHNV and CDR2 YYDKDF (reference sequence). Trimming cost V 1 base and J 5 bases; bases outside gene matches: 7. CDR3 length: 16 amino acids. The chain's CDR3 is CATSRGITGGDQPQHF. In nucleotides, the CDR3 is TGTGCCACCAGCAGAGGCATTACAGGGGGGGATCAGCCCCAGCATTTT.

The V gene is TRBV28, the J gene TRBJ1-5; tentatively, D is TRBD1 (5 bases). There are 13 residues in the CDR3. CDR1 is MDHEN and CDR2 is SYDVKM in the germline V gene. V was shortened by 7 bases and J by 9 bases, with 16 bases between the two germline ends. The CDR3 DNA sequence: TGTGCCAGCACCCCCATCGGTAGGGGGCCCCAGCATTTT. Amino acid sequence: CASTPIGRGPQHF.

This sequence joins TRBV7-3 and TRBJ1-2; 8 positions match TRBD1. CDR1 and CDR2 from the germline V gene are SGHTA and FQGTGA. The CDR3 totals 15 residues. J was trimmed by 5 bases and V by 5 bases; bases with no gene match: 10. The DNA for the CDR3 is TGTGCCAGCAGCATGGGACAGGACCTCGGGTATGGCTACACCTTC. It encodes CASSMGQDLGYGYTF.

The rearrangement joins TRBV7-2 to TRBJ2-1; 9 bases agree with TRBD2. Germline V CDR1 and CDR2: SGHTA, FQGNSA. This CDR3 comprises 16 residues. Trimming removed 5 bases from V and 3 bases from J; junction bases left unmatched: 8. CDR3 amino acids: CASSPSGRGGYNEQFF. The CDR3, as DNA: TGTGCCAGCAGCCCCTCAGGGCGGGGGGGCTACAATGAGCAGTTCTTC. Full variable domain (outside the CDR3, taken from reference TRBV7-2 and TRBJ2-1): GAGVSQSPSNKVTEKGKDVELRCDPISGHTALYWYRQSLGQGLEFLIYFQGNSAPDKSGLPSDRFSAERTGGSVSTLTIQRTQQEDSAVYLCASSPSGRGGYNEQFFGPGTRLTVL.

The chain recombines TRBV25-1 with TRBJ1-5, with D unclear. Per germline, CDR1 MGHDK and CDR2 SYGVNS. CDR3 length: 14 residues. V dropped 0 bases and J dropped 4 bases, with 7 bases sitting between them. Here the CDR3 reads CASSEYSGNQPQHF. The CDR3 DNA follows: TGTGCCAGCAGTGAATATTCAGGTAATCAGCCCCAGCATTTT.

The J gene is TRBJ1-1, the V gene TRBV28; 8 bases fit TRBD1. Germline lookup yields CDR1 MDHEN and CDR2 SYDVKM. CDR3 length: 15 amino acids. Trimming took 6 bases from V and 3 from J; bases not matched to a gene: 9. The CDR3 coding sequence is TGTGCCAGCAGATCCCTTGGACAGGGCGACACTGAAGCTTTCTTT. This codes for CASRSLGQGDTEAFF.

A few counts support this clone. The chain joins TRBV23-1 to TRBJ2-5, with TRBD1 as a possible D gene (5 bases). TRBV23-1 is given ORF status, its function remaining uncertain. V was trimmed by 4 bases and J by 6 bases, leaving 9 bases between them. The CDR3 contains 12 residues. This chain's CDR3 is CASSRRVKTQYF. The CDR3 DNA reads TGCGCCAGCAGTCGCAGGGTAAAGACCCAGTACTTC.